Sequencing of this T cell receptor beta chain was carried out in a study of a mutant IDH1 vaccine in newly diagnosed glioma. The wider study: Patients were given eight vaccinations, scheduled in weeks 1, 3, 5, 7, 11, 15, 19 and 23. Vaccines were begun 4-6 weeks after radiotherapy alone, or with temozolomide cycles.

Time point of the sample: week 23, last vaccination. The content of each vaccine dose was 300 ug of mutant IDH1 20-mer peptide, and topical imiquimod accompanied it. Donors had new WHO grade 3 or 4 IDH1-mutant, ATRX-lost astrocytomas. By frequency in the sample, this clone is medium-sized. Its cognate antigen is unknown. Method: immunoSEQ multiplex PCR; TCRdb's copy keeps in-frame clones and lacks some. The profile shows about 28,000 clones, approximately 82% of them singletons. Source: PBMCs, taken from a glioma patient whose treatment included an IDH1 peptide vaccine. The sequence derives from a woman in her twenties or thirties with glioma.

The CDR3 DNA follows: TGTGCCAGCAGTCCCGACATCTCCCGGGGCTACACAGATACGCAGTATTTT. It codes for CASSPDISRGYTDTQYF. V gene TRBV27 combines with J gene TRBJ2-3; D may correspond to TRBD1 or TRBD2 (5 bases each). V lost 5 bases, J lost 2 bases, and 20 bases lay in between. Germline V gives CDR1 MNHEY, CDR2 SMNVEV (reference sequence). The CDR3 spans 17 residues.